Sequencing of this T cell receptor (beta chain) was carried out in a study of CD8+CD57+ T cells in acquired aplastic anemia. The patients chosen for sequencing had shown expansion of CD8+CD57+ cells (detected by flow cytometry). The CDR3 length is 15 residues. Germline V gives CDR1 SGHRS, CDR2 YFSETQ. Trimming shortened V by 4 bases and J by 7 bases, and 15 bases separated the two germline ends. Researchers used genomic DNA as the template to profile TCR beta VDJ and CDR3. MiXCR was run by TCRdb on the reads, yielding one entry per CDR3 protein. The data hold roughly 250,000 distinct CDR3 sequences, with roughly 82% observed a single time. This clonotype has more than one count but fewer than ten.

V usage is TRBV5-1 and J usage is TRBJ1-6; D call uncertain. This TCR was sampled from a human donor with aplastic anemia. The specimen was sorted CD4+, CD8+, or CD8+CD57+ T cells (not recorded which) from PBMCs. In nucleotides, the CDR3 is TGCGCCAGCAGCCGTGATCGGAGTACGAATTCACCCCTCCACTTT. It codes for CASSRDRSTNSPLHF. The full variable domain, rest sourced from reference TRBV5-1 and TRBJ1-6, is KAGVTQTPRYLIKTRGQQVTLSCSPISGHRSVSWYQQTPGQGLQFLFEYFSETQRNKGNFPGRFSGRQFSNSRSEMNVSTLELGDSALYLCASSRDRSTNSPLHFGNGTRLTVT.